Below are 31 T cell receptor beta chains sequenced from a single sample in a study of CD8+ T cells in alopecia areata. Reverse transcription of extracted RNA yielded cDNA, which provided the sequencing template. The repertoire was sequenced with immunoSEQ multiplex PCR; TCRdb's copy has only in-frame clones and lacks some. The sample yields some 210,000 clones, approximately 67% seen once. As for treatment: oral pan-JAK inhibitor, 5-10 mg twice daily. Sequences were derived from CD4+ T cells sorted from blood, sampled at week 44, from a patient treated with tofacitinib. The origin of the receptors is a human donor with alopecia areata.

The V and J genes are TRBV6-1 and TRBJ1-1, with TRBD1 identical over 9 bases. The V gene's germline CDR1 is MNHNS and CDR2 SASEGT. The ends lost 2 bases at V and 5 bases at J; junction bases unmatched: 12. This CDR3 comprises 17 residues. CDR3 loop: CASSETRQGVGETEAFF. CDR3 sequence (DNA): TGTGCCAGCAGTGAAACCAGACAGGGGGTAGGGGAAACTGAAGCTTTCTTT.

The CDR3, as DNA: TGCGCCAGCAGCCAAACGACTAGCGGGGGCCCTAGCACAGATACGCAGTATTTT. It yields the protein CASSQTTSGGPSTDTQYF. The chain couples TRBV4-3 to TRBJ2-3, with TRBD2 identical over 12 bases. The CDR3 covers 18 residues. CDR1 is LGHNA, CDR2 YSLEER, per germline. V lost 2 bases and J lost 0; bases outside the gene matches: 6.

V usage is TRBV7-2 and J usage is TRBJ1-1, with D possibly TRBD1 on 6 matching bases. V was pared by 5 bases and J by 4 bases, with 14 bases between. This CDR3 spans 14 amino acids. Germline CDR1 reads SGHTA; CDR2 reads FQGNSA. The CDR3 region has the DNA TGTGCCAGCAGCAAGACCAGGGGAATCACTGAAGCTTTCTTT. Amino acid sequence: CASSKTRGITEAFF.

V usage is TRBV15 and J usage is TRBJ2-5, with D perhaps given as TRBD1 or TRBD2 (6 bases each). Germline V gene sequence: CDR1 LNHNV, CDR2 YYDKDF (reference sequence). Trimming removed 7 bases at V and 4 bases at J, with 13 bases between. This CDR3 is 13 amino acids long. The CDR3 region is CATTRGPRETQYF. The CDR3, as DNA: TGTGCCACCACTCGGGGGCCTCGAGAGACCCAGTACTTC.

This clone was seen a few times. The chain has TRBV7-2 and TRBJ2-4, with TRBD1 matching over 10 bases. CDR3 length: 14 amino acids. The germline V gene encodes CDR1 SGHTA and CDR2 FQGNSA. With V trimmed by 5 bases and J by 7 bases, 5 bases remained unmatched. The CDR3 loop is CASSARTGGNIQYF. CDR3 DNA: TGTGCCAGCAGCGCCCGGACAGGGGGGAACATTCAGTACTTC.

The chain carries TRBV5-6 and TRBJ2-4; 14 bases align to TRBD2. Germline values: CDR1 SGHDT, CDR2 YYEEEE. The CDR3 is 15 amino acids. Losses at the gene ends were 0 bases for V and 13 bases for J; bases not matched to a gene: 6. CDR3 DNA sequence: TGTGCCAGCAGCTTGGCCGGGACTAGCGGGGGCTACCAGTACTTC. Translation: CASSLAGTSGGYQYF.

Worth noting for this clone: The same CDR3 arises from other DNA sequences in this sample as well. The V gene is TRBV5-1, the J gene TRBJ1-5; no firm D call. The V end was cut by 0 bases, the J end by 1 base, with 8 bases between. The CDR3 consists of 15 residues. The germline gives CDR1 SGHRS, CDR2 YFSETQ. The CDR3, as DNA: TGCGCCAGCAGCTTGGAGGGATCCAGCAATCAGCCCCAGCATTTT. Its translation is CASSLEGSSNQPQHF.

In its sample, this clone was seen a few times. This CDR3 reads CASSLDTRGTDTQYF. The CDR3 region has the DNA TGTGCCAGCAGCCTAGACACTCGGGGGACAGATACGCAGTATTTT. The rearrangement joins TRBV7-2 to TRBJ2-3, with D possibly matching TRBD2 (6 bases). This CDR3 region has 15 residues. Germline-derived CDR1 and CDR2 are SGHTA and FQGNSA. Deletions cut 5 bases from V and 3 bases from J, with 15 bases between.

This clone has just one count. This chain links TRBV7-2 with TRBJ2-6; D is uncertain. Germline CDR1 is SGHTA and CDR2 is FQGNSA. V gave up 7 bases and J gave up 0 bases, with 10 bases separating them. The CDR3 runs to 15 residues. CDR3 sequence reads: CASNHFSSGANVLTF. As DNA, the CDR3 is TGTGCCAGCAACCACTTTTCCTCTGGGGCCAACGTCCTGACTTTC.

To note about this clone: Other nucleotide sequences from this sample produce the same CDR3. The chain uses TRBV7-2 and TRBJ1-5; no definite D call. The CDR3 is 14 amino acids. Germline-derived CDR1 and CDR2 are SGHTA and FQGNSA. V shed 4 bases and J shed 1 base, with 8 bases lying between them. CDR3 protein: CASSSGLSNQPQHF. The CDR3 DNA reads TGTGCCAGCAGCTCCGGACTGAGCAATCAGCCCCAGCATTTT.

The chain recombines TRBV15 with TRBJ1-2; possibly TRBD1 for D (5 bases). The germline V gene has CDR1 LNHNV and CDR2 YYDKDF (reference sequence). The CDR3 totals 15 residues. Trimming stripped 0 bases from V and 7 bases from J, with 15 bases between. CDR3 in DNA: TGTGCCACCAGCAGAGATCAGCGGGGGTTGGGTGGCTACACCTTC. Residues: CATSRDQRGLGGYTF. Full variable domain (remainder filled in from reference TRBV15 and TRBJ1-2): DAMVIQNPRYQVTQFGKPVTLSCSQTLNHNVMYWYQQKSSQAPKLLFHYYDKDFNNEADTPDNFQSRRPNTSFCFLDIRSPGLGDTAMYLCATSRDQRGLGGYTFGSGTRLTVV.

This chain connects TRBV5-1 to TRBJ2-2; no definite D call. V lost 6 bases and J 1 base, leaving 13 bases between the germline ends. This CDR3 contains 15 residues. CDR1 is SGHRS and CDR2 is YFSETQ in the germline V gene. CDR3 region: CASTITTVNTGELFF. DNA of the CDR3: TGCGCCAGCACCATCACTACGGTGAACACCGGGGAGCTGTTTTTT.

The V and J genes are TRBV7-6 and TRBJ1-1; TRBD1 matches at 10 bases. After removal of 8 bases from V and 5 bases from J, the junction contained 2 bases not matched to a gene. Germline CDR1 and CDR2: SGHVS and FNYEAQ. The CDR3 runs to 12 residues. CDR3 region: CASAGQGTEAFF. As DNA, the CDR3 is TGTGCCAGCGCGGGACAGGGGACTGAAGCTTTCTTT.

The chain couples TRBV30 to TRBJ1-1, with D possibly matching TRBD1 (5 bases). Trimming took 1 base from V and 11 from J, leaving 14 bases between them. Looked up from germline, CDR1 is GTSNPN and CDR2 is SVGIG (reference sequence). The CDR3 has 12 residues. In DNA form, the CDR3 reads TGTGCCTGGAGTGGGGAACAGGTGGGGGCTTTCTTT. Protein product: CAWSGEQVGAFF.

The chain employs TRBV9 and TRBJ1-2; maybe TRBD1 (5 bases). The germline gives CDR1 SGDLS, CDR2 YYNGEE. The CDR3 is 13 amino acids. The V gene lost 5 bases and the J gene lost 4 bases, with 12 bases spanning the gap. The CDR3 sequence is CASSITGAYGYTF. In DNA, the CDR3 is TGTGCCAGCAGTATAACAGGCGCCTATGGCTACACCTTC.

This chain connects TRBV6-1 to TRBJ1-5; no clear D. The length of the CDR3 is 14 residues. CDR1 is MNHNS and CDR2 is SASEGT in the germline V gene. The germline V and J ends were trimmed by 2 bases and 6 bases, with 11 bases remaining between them. The CDR3 loop reads CASSEMAGTQPQHF. The CDR3 DNA is TGTGCCAGCAGTGAAATGGCAGGCACTCAGCCCCAGCATTTT.

This clone occurred a few times. CDR3 nucleotides: TGTGCCAGCTCACCACTTCGGGTTGGCACACAAGAGACCCAGTACTTC. Residues: CASSPLRVGTQETQYF. This chain uses TRBV18 with TRBJ2-5; D gene uncertain. The CDR3 spans 16 residues. Looked up from germline, CDR1 is KGHSH and CDR2 is LQKENI. V gave up 1 base and J gave up 2 bases, with 14 bases separating them.

CDR3 region: CASSQGVSQPQHF. Here the CDR3 DNA reads TGCGCCAGCAGCCAAGGGGTTTCTCAGCCCCAGCATTTT. The rearrangement uses TRBV4-3 and TRBJ1-5; D unclear. This CDR3 is built from 13 residues. From germline, CDR1 is LGHNA and CDR2 YSLEER. V was shortened by 1 base and J by 6 bases, with 7 bases between the two germline ends.

The chain employs TRBV6-5 and TRBJ1-1, with a weak D call TRBD1 (5 bases). Trimming removed 7 bases from V and 1 base from J, with 16 bases in between. CDR3 length: 15 residues. CDR1 and CDR2 (germline): MNHEY, SVGAGI. Here the CDR3 reads CASMLEGLGNTEAFF. CDR3 in DNA: TGTGCCAGCATGCTTGAGGGGCTTGGGAACACTGAAGCTTTCTTT.

V usage is TRBV29-1 and J usage is TRBJ1-2, with D unresolved. CDR3 length: 13 amino acids. CDR1 and CDR2 (germline): SQVTM, ANQGSEA. The V and J ends lost 3 bases and 4 bases respectively, with 12 bases between them. This CDR3 reads CSVDGGVGYGYTF. CDR3 DNA: TGCAGCGTTGATGGTGGGGTTGGCTATGGCTACACCTTC.

This chain uses TRBV14 with TRBJ1-2, with D possibly being TRBD1 (5 bases). Deletions cut 1 base from V and 7 bases from J, with 16 bases between. Germline CDR1 is SGHDN and CDR2 is FVKESK. The CDR3 has 15 residues. The CDR3 coding sequence is TGTGCCAGCAGCCAAGTGGCCGGGACCGGCGGTGGCTACACCTTC. The encoded protein is CASSQVAGTGGGYTF.

The rearrangement uses TRBV19 and TRBJ1-2; weak D call: TRBD1 (5 bases). Germline CDR1 is LNHDA and CDR2 is SQIVND (reference sequence). V was cut by 2 bases and J by 3 bases, with 13 bases left in between. CDR3 length equals 15 residues. The CDR3 region is CASSIRTSLHYGYTF. CDR3 bases: TGTGCCAGTAGTATAAGGACAAGCTTGCACTATGGCTACACCTTC.

This clone was seen a handful of times. The chain links TRBV15 to TRBJ1-2; D may be TRBD1 (6 bases). With 0 bases removed from V and 8 bases from J, the gap between germline ends came to 16 bases. Germline CDR1 is LNHNV and CDR2 is YYDKDF (reference sequence). The CDR3 has 15 residues. CDR3 DNA sequence: TGTGCCACCAGCAGAGAGGTCTTACAGGGAATCGGCTACACCTTC. This codes for CATSREVLQGIGYTF.

V and J are TRBV6-5 and TRBJ1-2, with no clear D. CDR1 MNHEY and CDR2 SVGAGI come from the germline V gene. Trimming left V 4 bases short and J 4 bases short, with 7 bases between. This CDR3 is 12 amino acids long. CDR3 DNA: TGTGCCAGCAGTTCGGAGGCCTATGGCTACACCTTC. Amino acids: CASSSEAYGYTF.

This clone was counted a few times. This chain connects TRBV5-6 to TRBJ2-1; 8 nucleotides agree with TRBD2. Germline V lookup: CDR1 SGHDT, CDR2 YYEEEE. The trim removed 5 bases at V and 7 bases at J, leaving 8 bases unmatched. CDR3 length: 14 residues. Here the CDR3 DNA reads TGTGCCAGCAGTTCGACAGCGGGGGAGAATGAGCAGTTCTTC. The encoded protein is CASSSTAGENEQFF.

There are a few counts of this clone. This chain connects TRBV27 to TRBJ1-6, with 8 bases that match TRBD1. The germline V gene encodes CDR1 MNHEY and CDR2 SMNVEV (reference sequence). The V and J ends lost 6 bases and 12 bases, in that order; junction bases with no gene match: 7. The CDR3 contains 13 residues. The CDR3 loop reads CASRTRGPGPLHF. As DNA, the CDR3 is TGTGCCAGCAGGACCAGGGGGCCCGGACCCCTCCACTTT.

This clone occurred a few times. In DNA, the CDR3 is TGTGCCAGCAGTACGGTGTGGGCTAGCGGGGTTGAGCAGTACTTC. Translated: CASSTVWASGVEQYF. The J gene is TRBJ2-7, the V gene TRBV6-5; 9 bases agree with TRBD2. V was clipped by 5 bases and J by 7 bases; unmatched bases: 12. The CDR3 runs 15 residues. CDR1 is MNHEY and CDR2 is SVGAGI in the germline V gene.

The chain joins TRBV2 to TRBJ2-1; D tentatively fits TRBD1 or TRBD2 (8 bases each). CDR1 and CDR2 from the germline V gene are SNHLY and FYNNEI. The CDR3 is 18 residues long. With 6 bases removed from V and 5 bases from J, the gap between germline ends came to 26 bases. CDR3 loop: CASSRRGRGEISHNEQFF. The DNA for the CDR3 is TGTGCCAGCAGCCGCAGGGGGCGGGGGGAAATTAGCCACAATGAGCAGTTCTTC.

The chain is built from TRBV9 and TRBJ1-2, with D possibly being TRBD1 (6 bases). Germline CDR1 is SGDLS and CDR2 is YYNGEE. This CDR3 comprises 15 residues. V lost 0 bases to trimming and J lost 4 bases, with 13 bases between them. In DNA form, the CDR3 reads TGTGCCAGCAGCGTAGCTGCAGGGGAGGTCTATGGCTACACCTTC. This translates into CASSVAAGEVYGYTF.

The chain has TRBV10-3 and TRBJ1-1; D is unclear. Germline V CDR1 and CDR2: ENHRY, SYGVKD. V was cut by 11 bases and J by 11 bases, with 18 bases left in between. The CDR3 is 11 amino acids. This chain's CDR3 is CAPGRPRAAFF. The CDR3 nucleotides read TGTGCCCCCGGACGTCCCCGGGCGGCTTTCTTT.

This clone occurred a few times. The chain carries TRBV29-1 and TRBJ2-3; perhaps TRBD2 as D (6 bases). The CDR3 spans 14 residues. Germline CDR1 SQVTM, CDR2 ANQGSEA. V was clipped by 7 bases and J by 1 base, with 15 bases between them. The CDR3 DNA reads TGCAGCGCGGACGGGGGAACCCGCACAGATACGCAGTATTTT. It specifies CSADGGTRTDTQYF.